One TCR beta chain is described in this entry. The target of this receptor is not known. Base qualities were left out, and no much larger clone turns up one base away. The source of the sample is a study of blood T cells in healthy people across ages (dated by TCRdb to the mid-2010s). In the study overall: In model experiments, roughly one uniquely barcoded TCR beta cDNA molecule per two T cells was captured by template switching. Two additional independent replicas of 1 million unique cDNA reads from the same blood draw were analyzed for two donors (one aged 18 to 30 and one aged 80 or older). The donors were split into four age groups: young (average about 16 years), middle-aged (around 37), aged (over 55) and long-lived (approximately 80). The study measured age-related changes in TCR beta repertoire diversity using deep sequencing normalized with unique cDNA molecular identifiers. To avoid experimental bias, donors of different ages were spread randomly across the sequencing lanes. Study-level results and caveats: Estimates of total diversity based on one million sequenced T cells were considered lower bounds and underestimates. Observed TCR beta diversity correlated strongly with the percentage of naive T cells measured by flow cytometry. Conclusive comparison of naive and antigen-experienced compartments was prevented by the profiling of bulk unsorted PBMCs. As age increased, observed TCR beta diversity per million T cells dropped in a roughly linear way, and a significant reduction was already evident by age around 41. Compared with the aged group, the long-lived group had more naive CD4+ T cells, fewer expanded clones and increased TCR diversity, a pattern suggesting age selection. Because the CMV infection status of the donors was unknown, age-related changes in expanded clonotypes may potentially have been confounded.

Libraries were made using 5' RACE. Sequenced on an Illumina HiSeq 2500. A second PCR of roughly 6 to 12 cycles was run with a J-beta primer mix and a sample-barcoded 5' primer. A template-switch 5' adaptor carrying 12 random nucleotides introduced a unique molecular identifier onto each TCR beta cDNA molecule. Each sample yielded at least 2.5 million CDR3-containing paired-end reads. All of the RNA was converted into first-strand cDNA using the Mint cDNA synthesis kit, with a TRBC-specific oligonucleotide serving as the primer. Following uracil-DNA glycosylase treatment, a first 18-cycle PCR with universal primers M1SS and BC2_uni_R was performed on all cDNA. The paper's data handling went like this. For normalization, 1 million high-quality reads were randomly selected from each sample, with every read carrying a distinct molecular identifier. Reads sharing molecular identifiers were discarded rather than binned into consensus sequences. MiTCR, set to a Q25 quality threshold and the strictest error-elimination algorithm, was used for CDR3 identification, clonotype clustering and error correction. A nonparametric unseen species model using Euler transformation provided a lower-bound estimate of total TCR beta diversity. The public reads were reanalyzed by TCRdb: fastp trimming at Q25, MiXCR alignment, in-frame beta chains only. Entries are consolidated by CDR3 protein sequence, retaining the most common genes and DNA. These V and J calls are TCRdb output, not the study's own analysis. Counted in this sample were 600,000 to 1,000,000 distinct CDR3 sequences; about three fifths of them appeared once. About 20% of the sample goes to the ten largest clones.

Systemically healthy Caucasian individuals from Russia, approximately 39 in total and aged roughly 6 to 100 years, were included as donors. Roughly 10 milliliters of peripheral blood were drawn from each donor into EDTA-treated Vacutainer tubes. Ficoll-Paque density-gradient centrifugation was used to isolate PBMCs, with at least 7 million per sample. Total RNA, at least 5 micrograms per sample, was extracted from PBMCs with Trizol reagent. The percentages of naive CD45RAhigh/CD27high T cells were determined by flow cytometry on a PBMC aliquot from every donor. Input material: blood. This sequence was found in a man aged 25 to 45 in good health.

The nucleotide sequence is TGCAGTGAAACCCTCCAGGGAACCAGCGAGCAGTACTTC. The encoded protein is CSETLQGTSEQYF. Recombination connected TRBV20-1 to TRBJ2-4, with a tentative D gene TRBD1 over 5 matching bases. The J call is uncertain, as TRBJ2-7 better fits the DNA end. The germline V gene (reference sequence) yields DFQATT for CDR1 and SNEGSKA for CDR2. Reading from cysteine to phenylalanine, the CDR3 counts 13 amino acids. The retained sequence is limited to the CDR3, 39 bases, with the frame set at the first base.